This TCR beta chain was observed in a study of graft-versus-host responses after intestinal transplantation. Across the whole study: Isolated intestinal, liver-intestinal, or multivisceral transplants were what recipients had. For approximately 3 years after anti-thymocyte globulin induction, all recipients took tacrolimus and steroids.

The CDR3 is 13 residues long. Trimming pared 1 base from V and 7 bases from J, leaving 8 bases between. Germline V lookup: CDR1 SEHNR, CDR2 FQNEAQ (reference sequence). Assay: immunoSEQ multiplex PCR; the TCRdb copy retains only in-frame clones and omits some. The sample lists about 29,000 clones; about 85% were seen once. This clone has a single count. The input for sequencing was PBMCs, taken around 480 days after intestinal transplantation. The rearrangement links TRBV7-9 to TRBJ2-1; possible D gene TRBD2, 5 bases. The clonotype comes from a human patient who received an intestinal transplant, so some T cells may come from the graft donor. The CDR3 loop is CASSLGTENEQFF. CDR3 DNA sequence: TGTGCCAGCAGCTTAGGGACTGAAAATGAGCAGTTCTTC. Based on the CDR3 plus reference TRBV7-9 and TRBJ2-1, the full variable domain is DTGVSQNPRHKITKRGQNVTFRCDPISEHNRLYWYRQTLGQGPEFLTYFQNEAQLEKSRLLSDRFSAERPKGSFSTLEIQRTEQGDSAMYLCASSLGTENEQFFGPGTRLTVL.